What follows is one TCR beta chain and its context. This sample is part of a study of beta chain features in type 1 diabetes. The authors reverse transcribed all of the isolated RNA, so sequencing captured expressed TCRB transcripts. Using immunoSEQ multiplex PCR, the repertoire was profiled, and TCRdb retains in-frame clones only, with some absent. The table includes about 150,000 clones, roughly 10% detected once. This CDR3 contains 14 residues. The germline V gene encodes CDR1 LNHNV and CDR2 YYDKDF (reference sequence). J lost 8 bases, V lost 0 bases, and 2 bases had no gene match. Sample: central memory CD4+ T cells from blood. The chain carries TRBV15 and TRBJ2-4; 9 bases are shared with TRBD1. This clonotype was sampled from a man between 18 and 35 years old in good health. Here the CDR3 DNA reads TGTGCCACCAGCAGAGATCGGGACAGGGACATTCAGTACTTC. Protein sequence: CATSRDRDRDIQYF.